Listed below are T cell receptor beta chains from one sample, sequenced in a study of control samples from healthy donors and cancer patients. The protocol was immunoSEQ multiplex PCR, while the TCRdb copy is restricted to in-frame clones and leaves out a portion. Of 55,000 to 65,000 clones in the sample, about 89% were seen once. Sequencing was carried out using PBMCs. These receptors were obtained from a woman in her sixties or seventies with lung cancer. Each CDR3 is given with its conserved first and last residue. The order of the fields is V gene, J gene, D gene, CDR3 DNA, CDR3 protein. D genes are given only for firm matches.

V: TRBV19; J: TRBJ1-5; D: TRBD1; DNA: TGTGCCAGTAGACCCTTCCGGGACAGCGATCTTTATAGCAATCAGCCCCAGCATTTT; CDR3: CASRPFRDSDLYSNQPQHF
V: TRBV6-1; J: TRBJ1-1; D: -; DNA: TGTGCCAGCAGTGAGTTACAGGGCCTGAACACTGAAGCTTTCTTT; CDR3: CASSELQGLNTEAFF
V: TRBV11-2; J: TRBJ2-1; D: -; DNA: TGTGCCAGCAGCTTGGGCCAGACGGAGCAGTTCTTC; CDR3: CASSLGQTEQFF
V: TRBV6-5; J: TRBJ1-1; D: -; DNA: TGTGCCAGCAGTTACTCGAATAGGGCCGATGAAGCTTTCTTT; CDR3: CASSYSNRADEAFF
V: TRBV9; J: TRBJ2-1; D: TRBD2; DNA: TGTGCCAGCAGCGCCCCCATGACTAGCGGGATATACAATGAGCAGTTCTTC; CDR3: CASSAPMTSGIYNEQFF
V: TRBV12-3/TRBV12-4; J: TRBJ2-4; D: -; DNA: TGTGCCAGCAGTTTAGGGACGGAAAACATTCAGTACTTC; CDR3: CASSLGTENIQYF
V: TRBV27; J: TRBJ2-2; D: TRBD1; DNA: TGTGCCAGCAAGCAAGGGCAGGGGGTTTCGGGCACCGGGGAGCTGTTTTTT; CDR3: CASKQGQGVSGTGELFF
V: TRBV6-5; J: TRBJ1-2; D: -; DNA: TGTGCCAGCAGGCGCGGAGACCTCACTAACTATGGCTACACCTTC; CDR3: CASRRGDLTNYGYTF
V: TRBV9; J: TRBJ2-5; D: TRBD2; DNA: TGTGCCAGCAGCATCGGAGCGGGGCCCCAAGAGACCCAGTACTTC; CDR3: CASSIGAGPQETQYF
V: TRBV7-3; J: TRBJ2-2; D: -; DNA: TGTGCCAGCAGCTCCGACCTTACCGGGGAGCTGTTTTTT; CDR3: CASSSDLTGELFF
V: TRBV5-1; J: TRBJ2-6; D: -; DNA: TGCGCCAGCAGCTCGGACAGTCCCACAGTCCTGACTTTC; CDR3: CASSSDSPTVLTF
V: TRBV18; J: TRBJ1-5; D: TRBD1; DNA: TGTGCCAGCTCACAAGGACAGGCCGTAGATCAGCCCCAGCATTTT; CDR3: CASSQGQAVDQPQHF
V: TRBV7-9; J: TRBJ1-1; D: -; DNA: TGTGCCAGCACCCTAATGGGAGGGACGAACACTGAAGCTTTCTTT; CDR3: CASTLMGGTNTEAFF
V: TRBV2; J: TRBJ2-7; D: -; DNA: TGTGCCAGCAGTCTTACTAGGGACTACGAGCAGTACTTC; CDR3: CASSLTRDYEQYF
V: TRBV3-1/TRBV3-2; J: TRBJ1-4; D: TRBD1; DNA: TGTGCCAGCAGCCAGTCTCAGGGGGACGGGGAAAAACTGTTTTTT; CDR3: CASSQSQGDGEKLFF
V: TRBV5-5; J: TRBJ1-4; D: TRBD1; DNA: TGTGCCAGCAGCCTTGCGACAGGGCCTAATGAAAAACTGTTTTTT; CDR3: CASSLATGPNEKLFF
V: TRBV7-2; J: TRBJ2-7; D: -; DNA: TGTGCCAGCAGCTTAGCGGGTCCGGAAACCTACGAGCAGTACTTC; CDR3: CASSLAGPETYEQYF
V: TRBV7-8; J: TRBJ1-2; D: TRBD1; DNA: TGTGCCAGCAGGTCGGACAGGGACTCGTATGGCTACACCTTC; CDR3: CASRSDRDSYGYTF
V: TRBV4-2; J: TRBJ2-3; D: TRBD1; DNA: TGTGCCAGCAGCCAAGCAGGGGGACGCCAGGGAGTAGATACGCAGTATTTT; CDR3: CASSQAGGRQGVDTQYF
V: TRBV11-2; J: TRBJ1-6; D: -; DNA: TGTGCCAGCAGCTCGGGGAGGGGAAAATTATTTTCACCCCTCCACTTT; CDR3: CASSSGRGKLFSPLHF
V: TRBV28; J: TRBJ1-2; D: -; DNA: TGTGCCAGCAGTTCTGACTATGGCTACACCTTC; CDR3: CASSSDYGYTF
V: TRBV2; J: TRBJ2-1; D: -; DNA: TGTGCCAGCAGTCGGACCAGAGGCTCCTACAATGAGCAGTTCTTC; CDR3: CASSRTRGSYNEQFF
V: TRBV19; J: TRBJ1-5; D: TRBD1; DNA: TGTGCCATAGCATCCGGGACAGGGGCCAATCAGCCCCAGCATTTT; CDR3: CAIASGTGANQPQHF
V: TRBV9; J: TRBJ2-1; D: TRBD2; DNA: TGTGCCAGCAGCGTGGGGACTAGCGATTACAATGAGCAGTTCTTC; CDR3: CASSVGTSDYNEQFF
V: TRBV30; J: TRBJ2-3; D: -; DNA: TGTGCCTGGAGTCCTTCCGGGGCCACAGATACGCAGTATTTT; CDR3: CAWSPSGATDTQYF
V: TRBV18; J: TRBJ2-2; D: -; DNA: TGTGCCAGCTCACCACGGACTACCGGGGAGCTGTTTTTT; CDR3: CASSPRTTGELFF